These 5 T cell receptor beta chains originate from one sample sequenced in a study of cytomegalovirus exposure and HLA in healthy donors listed by TCRdb under 2017. Libraries came from the immunoSEQ multiplex PCR assay. For the multiplex PCR, a mixture combining 60 forward primers for TCR Vbeta segments and 13 reverse primers for TCR Jbeta segments was used. The table comes from immuneACCESS by way of TCRdb, which keeps in-frame sequences with V and J called. Part of the clones is missing from these tables; in studies checked, under half for an unresolved V gene and the rest for unknown reasons. This sample is represented by fewer than 70,000 clones; 74% of them were singletons. In total, the top ten clones hold approximately 10% of the sample. The sample was PBMCs. The receptor set was obtained from a woman aged 55-70 years in good health and CMV-seropositive.

V and J are TRBV7-2 and TRBJ1-2, with D unclear. Germline V gene lookup returns CDR1 SGHTA and CDR2 FQGNSA. CDR3 length: 13 amino acids. The V gene lost 4 bases and the J gene lost 8 bases, with 14 bases spanning the gap. The CDR3 region is CASSSPAYQGYTF. The CDR3 DNA reads as TGTGCCAGCAGCTCCCCCGCTTACCAGGGCTACACCTTC.

This clone turned up a few times. This chain joins TRBV29-1 and TRBJ2-5; 12 bases line up with TRBD2. This CDR3 is 15 amino acids long. The ends lost 4 bases at V and 5 bases at J; junction bases unmatched: 8. CDR1 is SQVTM, CDR2 ANQGSEA, per germline. The CDR3 DNA reads as TGCAGCGTTGCGGCTAGCGGGGGGGCCGGGGAGACCCAGTACTTC. As protein: CSVAASGGAGETQYF.

This chain uses TRBV29-1 with TRBJ1-1, with D possibly matching TRBD1 (5 bases). Trimming left V 3 bases short and J 10 bases short, with 15 bases between. Germline V gene data show CDR1 as SQVTM and CDR2 as ANQGSEA. The CDR3 runs 12 residues. In DNA, the CDR3 is TGCAGCGTTGAGGGGGAGGGGCAAAGAGCTTTCTTT. Protein: CSVEGEGQRAFF.

The chain has TRBV6-1 and TRBJ2-5, with 9 positions matching TRBD1. The CDR3 is made up of 12 amino acids. With V trimmed by 10 bases and J by 3 bases, 3 bases remained unmatched. Germline values: CDR1 MNHNS, CDR2 SASEGT. Here the CDR3 reads CATTGGEETQYF. DNA of the CDR3: TGTGCCACCACAGGGGGCGAAGAGACCCAGTACTTC.

This clone was detected only once. The chain links TRBV19 to TRBJ1-2; unclear D gene. Between the trimmed V and J ends, which lost 10 bases and 7 bases, there was a span of 22 bases. Germline V lookup: CDR1 LNHDA, CDR2 SQIVND (reference sequence). CDR3 size: 14 residues. The CDR3 bases are TGTGCCATTCGCCCGGGATACGTCGTTGGTGGCTACACCTTC. Its protein is CAIRPGYVVGGYTF.